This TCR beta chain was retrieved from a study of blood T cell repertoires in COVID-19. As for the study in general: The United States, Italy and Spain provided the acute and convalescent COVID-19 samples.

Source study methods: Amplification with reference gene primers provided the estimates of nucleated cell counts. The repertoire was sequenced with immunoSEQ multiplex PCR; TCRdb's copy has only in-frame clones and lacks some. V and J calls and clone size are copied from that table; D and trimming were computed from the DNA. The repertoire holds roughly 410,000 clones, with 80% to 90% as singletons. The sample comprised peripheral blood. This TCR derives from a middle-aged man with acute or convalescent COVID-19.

The chain's CDR3 is CASLGTGGEKLFF. As DNA, the CDR3 is TGTGCCAGCCTGGGGACAGGGGGTGAAAAACTGTTTTTT. This chain connects TRBV6-5 to TRBJ1-4; 11 nucleotides agree with TRBD1. CDR1 and CDR2 (germline): MNHEY, SVGAGI. The V and J ends lost 8 bases and 7 bases, in that order; junction bases with no gene match: 3. The CDR3 loop spans 13 amino acids.